Below, 19 T cell receptor beta chains from the same sample are listed, as sequenced in a study of T cells in Graves' hyperthyroidism and ophthalmopathy. Amplified TCR beta CDR3 regions derived from RNA transcripts. Using the HTBI primer set, a first-round RT-PCR was run on the TCR CDR3. TCRdb re-called the multiplex PCR reads through MiXCR, storing one row per CDR3 protein. The repertoire holds some 340,000 distinct CDR3 sequences, with roughly 13% as singletons. Material for sequencing was blood. The receptors were sampled from a middle-aged woman with Graves' ophthalmopathy.

Many counts were recorded for this clonotype. The genes are TRBV2 and TRBJ1-5; D gene ambiguous. Trimming took 4 bases from V and 0 from J, leaving 13 bases between them. The CDR3 runs 16 residues. Germline values: CDR1 SNHLY, CDR2 FYNNEI. CDR3: CASSVGSSYSNQPQHF. CDR3 coding DNA: TGTGCCAGCAGTGTGGGCAGCTCCTATAGCAATCAGCCCCAGCATTTT. Complete variable domain (other parts from reference TRBV2 and TRBJ1-5): EPEVTQTPSHQVTQMGQEVILRCVPISNHLYFYWYRQILGQKVEFLVSFYNNEISEKSEIFDDQFSVERPDGSNFTLKIRSTKLEDSAMYFCASSVGSSYSNQPQHFGDGTRLSIL.

This clonotype was recorded many times. The chain couples TRBV12-3 or TRBV12-4 to TRBJ2-7; possibly TRBD2 for D (5 bases). Trimming stripped 5 bases from V and 6 bases from J, with 26 bases between. The CDR3 loop spans 17 amino acids. The CDR3 loop reads CASSPSPVLWGQLEQYF. CDR3 in DNA: TGTGCCAGCAGTCCTAGCCCCGTGCTATGGGGTCAACTCGAGCAGTACTTC.

The sample holds a few counts of this clonotype. As the CDR3 is not closed by the conserved phenylalanine or tryptophan, this likely results from a read error. This chain connects TRBV6-1 to TRBJ1-4; unclear D gene. This CDR3 has 14 amino acids. Trimming shortened V by 5 bases and J by 7 bases, and 14 bases separated the two germline ends. Germline V gene data show CDR1 as MNHNS and CDR2 as SASEGT. CDR3 sequence reads: CASSTDIWGEKLFL. The CDR3 coding sequence is TGTGCCAGCAGTACTGACATATGGGGTGAAAAACTGTTTCTT.

The table lists this clonotype with many counts. V usage is TRBV2 and J usage is TRBJ1-1; D might be TRBD1 (6 bases). Germline CDR1 is SNHLY and CDR2 is FYNNEI. The CDR3 has 14 residues. V shed 5 bases and J shed 4 bases, with 14 bases lying between them. CDR3 sequence (DNA): TGTGCCAGCAGTCGGTACAGGGAGGCCACTGAAGCTTTCTTT. It yields the protein CASSRYREATEAFF.

The rearrangement links TRBV7-9 to TRBJ1-1; D remains ambiguous. The length of the CDR3 is 13 residues. Trimming stripped 4 bases from V and 8 bases from J, with 14 bases between. Germline V gene lookup returns CDR1 SEHNR and CDR2 FQNEAQ (reference sequence). The CDR3 coding sequence is TGTGCCAGCAGCTCCCCTGCAAGGGCGGAAGCTTTCTTT. This sequence encodes CASSSPARAEAFF. The full variable domain, completed using reference TRBV7-9 and TRBJ1-1, is DTGVSQNPRHKITKRGQNVTFRCDPISEHNRLYWYRQTLGQGPEFLTYFQNEAQLEKSRLLSDRFSAERPKGSFSTLEIQRTEQGDSAMYLCASSSPARAEAFFGQGTRLTVV.

This clonotype was found a few times. The chain uses TRBV4-2 and TRBJ2-7, with 12 bases that match TRBD2. CDR1 is LGHNA and CDR2 is YNFKEQ in the germline V gene. V trimming: 4 bases; J trimming: 2 bases; junction bases outside the gene matches: 3. This CDR3 region has 15 residues. In DNA form, the CDR3 reads TGTGCCAGCAGCCTAACTAGCGGGGGGACCTACGAGCAGTACTTC. It codes for CASSLTSGGTYEQYF.

The table lists this clonotype with many counts. The chain uses TRBV20-1 and TRBJ2-3; 7 bases fit TRBD2. The CDR3 contains 17 residues. Germline trimming cut 0 bases from V and 3 bases from J; bases unmatched to any gene: 12. In germline, CDR1 is DFQATT, CDR2 SNEGSKA (reference sequence). The CDR3 loop is CSARDSRGASGTDTQYF. The CDR3 DNA reads TGCAGTGCTAGAGATAGCAGAGGGGCTAGCGGAACAGATACGCAGTATTTT.

The chain is built from TRBV11-2 and TRBJ1-2, with 7 nucleotides matching TRBD1. V shed 6 bases, J shed 2 bases, and the junction held 6 bases outside the gene matches. Germline lookup yields CDR1 SGHAT and CDR2 FQNNGV. The CDR3 covers 14 residues. Here the CDR3 reads CASRARTGNYGYTF. The CDR3 nucleotides are TGTGCCAGCAGAGCACGGACAGGCAACTATGGCTACACCTTC.

This clonotype was counted only a few times. The CDR3 loop is CASSFRDYTYEQYF. In DNA form, the CDR3 reads TGTGCCAGCAGCTTTCGGGACTACACCTACGAGCAGTACTTC. V gene TRBV5-6 combines with J gene TRBJ2-7; 7 bases map to TRBD2. The CDR3 contains 14 residues. Trimming cost V 2 bases and J 2 bases; bases outside gene matches: 4. Germline-derived CDR1 and CDR2 are SGHDT and YYEEEE.

Ten or more counts support this clonotype. This chain connects TRBV11-2 to TRBJ1-5, with 9 nucleotides matching TRBD1. V lost 2 bases, J lost 6 bases, and 5 bases stayed unmatched. The germline V gene has CDR1 SGHAT and CDR2 FQNNGV. This CDR3 has 15 amino acids. For the CDR3, the DNA is TGTGCCAGCAGCTTAACAGGGGGCGCGGGTCAGCCCCAGCATTTT. Translation gives CASSLTGGAGQPQHF.

The chain joins TRBV28 to TRBJ2-1, with D uncertain. V was pared by 2 bases and J by 2 bases, with 13 bases between. From germline, CDR1 is MDHEN and CDR2 SYDVKM. This CDR3 spans 16 amino acids. The CDR3 DNA is TGTGCCAGCAGTTTACCAGGTCAACCGACCTACAATGAGCAGTTCTTC. This encodes CASSLPGQPTYNEQFF. The full variable domain, completed using reference TRBV28 and TRBJ2-1, is DVKVTQSSRYLVKRTGEKVFLECVQDMDHENMFWYRQDPGLGLRLIYFSYDVKMKEKGDIPEGYSVSREKKERFSLILESASTNQTSMYLCASSLPGQPTYNEQFFGPGTRLTVL.

As regards this clonotype: A much larger clone sits a single nucleotide away, making a read error possible. The chain carries TRBV7-9 and TRBJ2-1, with unresolved D. This CDR3 has 13 residues. Germline-derived CDR1 and CDR2 are SEHNR and FQNEAQ (reference sequence). In nucleotides, the CDR3 is TGTGCCAGCAGCTCGAGTACCAGCGATGAGCTGTTCTTC. Its protein is CASSSSTSDELFF.

This clonotype occurred many times. The V gene is TRBV28, the J gene TRBJ2-1; D uncertain. The V end lost 3 bases, the J end lost 7 bases, and 13 bases lay between the germline ends. Germline lookup yields CDR1 MDHEN and CDR2 SYDVKM. There are 14 residues in the CDR3. CDR3 bases: TGTGCCAGCAGTTTCGAGGTAGCCCTAAATGAGCAGTTCTTC. Its protein product is CASSFEVALNEQFF.

There are many counts of this clonotype. The CDR3 DNA follows: TGTGCCAGCAGTTTTTTAGGAGGAGGAGAAGCTTTCTTT. Its translation is CASSFLGGGEAFF. This rearrangement joins TRBV12-3 or TRBV12-4 to TRBJ1-1; D not certain. This CDR3 contains 13 residues. The germline V and J ends were trimmed by 3 bases and 8 bases, with 13 bases remaining between them.

This clonotype was detected a few times. V gene TRBV3-1 combines with J gene TRBJ1-6; D is undetermined. V was shortened by 5 bases and J by 10 bases, with 9 bases between the two germline ends. The CDR3 runs 12 residues. Germline CDR1 and CDR2: LGHDT and YNNKEL (reference sequence). The CDR3 bases are TGTGCCAGCAGCGAACCTAGGTCACCCCTCCACTTT. It specifies CASSEPRSPLHF.

The V and J genes are TRBV11-3 and TRBJ2-1; 8 nucleotides align to TRBD1. V gave up 3 bases and J gave up 5 bases; unmatched junction bases: 12. This CDR3 spans 17 amino acids. In germline, CDR1 is SGHNT, CDR2 YENEEA. CDR3 amino acids: CASSFRPGQGAHNEQFF. The DNA of the CDR3 is TGTGCCAGCAGCTTCCGCCCCGGGCAGGGGGCCCACAATGAGCAGTTCTTC.

This clonotype has at least ten counts. This sequence joins TRBV7-2 and TRBJ2-1; no definite D call. This CDR3 contains 13 residues. Looked up from germline, CDR1 is SGHTA and CDR2 is FQGNSA. V gave up 0 bases and J gave up 8 bases, with 8 bases separating them. In DNA form, the CDR3 reads TGTGCCAGCAGCTTAGCGTGGGCGGATGAGCAGTTCTTC. Translated, it gives CASSLAWADEQFF.

The CDR3 loop reads CASSYRQGLSYNEQFF. The CDR3 bases are TGTGCCAGCAGCTACCGACAGGGGTTATCCTACAATGAGCAGTTCTTC. V and J are TRBV5-5 and TRBJ2-1, with TRBD1 identical over 8 bases. From germline, CDR1 is SGHKS and CDR2 YYEKEE (reference sequence). J gave up 1 base and V 3 bases, and 6 bases lay outside the gene matches. This CDR3 contains 16 residues. The whole variable domain, remainder taken from reference TRBV5-5 and TRBJ2-1, is DAGVTQSPTHLIKTRGQQVTLRCSPISGHKSVSWYQQVLGQGPQFIFQYYEKEERGRGNFPDRFSARQFPNYSSELNVNALLLGDSALYLCASSYRQGLSYNEQFFGPGTRLTVL.

The genes are TRBV3-1 and TRBJ2-7, with 12 bases matching TRBD2. Germline trimming cut 2 bases from V and 1 base from J; bases unmatched to any gene: 9. CDR1 is LGHDT, CDR2 YNNKEL, per germline (reference sequence). CDR3 length: 18 residues. Written as DNA, the CDR3 is TGTGCCAGCAGCCAAAGTCCCGGACTAGCGGGGACATCCTACGAGCAGTACTTC. Encoded protein: CASSQSPGLAGTSYEQYF.